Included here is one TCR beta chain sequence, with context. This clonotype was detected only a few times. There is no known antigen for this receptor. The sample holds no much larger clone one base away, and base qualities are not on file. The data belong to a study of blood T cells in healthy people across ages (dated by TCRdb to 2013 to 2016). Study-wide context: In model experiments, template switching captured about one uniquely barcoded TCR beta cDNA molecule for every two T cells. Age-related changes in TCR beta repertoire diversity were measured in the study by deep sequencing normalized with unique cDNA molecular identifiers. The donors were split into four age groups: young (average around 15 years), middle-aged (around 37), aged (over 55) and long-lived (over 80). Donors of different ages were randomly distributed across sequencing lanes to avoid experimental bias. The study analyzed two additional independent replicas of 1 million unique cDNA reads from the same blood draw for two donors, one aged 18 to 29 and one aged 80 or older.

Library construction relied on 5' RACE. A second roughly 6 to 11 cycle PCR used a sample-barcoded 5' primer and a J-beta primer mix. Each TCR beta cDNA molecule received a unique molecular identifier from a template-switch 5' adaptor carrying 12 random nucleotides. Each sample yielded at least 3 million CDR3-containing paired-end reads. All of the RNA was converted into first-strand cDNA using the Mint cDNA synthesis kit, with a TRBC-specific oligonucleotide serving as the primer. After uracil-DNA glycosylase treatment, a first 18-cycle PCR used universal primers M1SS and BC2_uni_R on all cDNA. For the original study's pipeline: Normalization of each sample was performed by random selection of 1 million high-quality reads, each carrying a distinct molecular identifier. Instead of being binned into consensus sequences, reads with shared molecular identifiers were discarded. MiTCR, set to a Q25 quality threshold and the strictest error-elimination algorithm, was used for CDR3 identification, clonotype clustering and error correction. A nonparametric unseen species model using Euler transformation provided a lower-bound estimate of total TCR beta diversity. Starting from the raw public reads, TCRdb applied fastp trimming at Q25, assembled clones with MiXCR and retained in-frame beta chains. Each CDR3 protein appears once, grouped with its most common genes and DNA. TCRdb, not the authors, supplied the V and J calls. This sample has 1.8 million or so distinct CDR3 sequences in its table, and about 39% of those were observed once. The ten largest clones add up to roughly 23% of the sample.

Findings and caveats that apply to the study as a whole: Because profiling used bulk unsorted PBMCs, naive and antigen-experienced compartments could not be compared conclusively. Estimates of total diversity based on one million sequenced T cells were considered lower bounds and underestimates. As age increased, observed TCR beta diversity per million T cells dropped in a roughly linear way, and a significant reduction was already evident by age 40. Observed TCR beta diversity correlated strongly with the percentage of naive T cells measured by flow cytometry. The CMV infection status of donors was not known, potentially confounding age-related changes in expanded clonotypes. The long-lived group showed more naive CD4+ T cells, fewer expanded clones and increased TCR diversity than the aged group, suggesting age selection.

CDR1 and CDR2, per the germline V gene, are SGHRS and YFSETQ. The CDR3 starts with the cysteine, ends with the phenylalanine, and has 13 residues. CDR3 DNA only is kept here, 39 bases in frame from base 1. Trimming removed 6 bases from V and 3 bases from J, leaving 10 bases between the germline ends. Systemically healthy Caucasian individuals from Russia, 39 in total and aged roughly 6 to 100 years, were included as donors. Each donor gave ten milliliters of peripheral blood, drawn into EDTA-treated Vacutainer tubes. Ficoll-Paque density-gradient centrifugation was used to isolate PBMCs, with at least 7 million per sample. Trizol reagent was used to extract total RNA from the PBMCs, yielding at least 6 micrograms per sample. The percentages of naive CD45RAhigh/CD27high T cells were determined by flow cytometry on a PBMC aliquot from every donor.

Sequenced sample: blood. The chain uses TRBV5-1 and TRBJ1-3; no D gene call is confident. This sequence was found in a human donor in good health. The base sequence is TGCGCCAGCAATGGAGGGTATGGAAACACCATATATTTT. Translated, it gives CASNGGYGNTIYF.